Described below is a single T cell receptor beta chain sequence and its context. Its antigen is unknown. Base qualities are not provided; no much larger clone lies one nucleotide away. The TCR beta CDR3 regions were amplified from the RNA transcripts. A first-round RT-PCR of the TCR CDR3 used the HTBI primer set with the Qiagen OneStep RT-PCR kit. The libraries were constructed in a second round of multiplex PCR and then size-selected and purified. The libraries were sequenced on an Illumina HiSeq2000 using paired-end 100 bp reads. The authors processed their data as follows. Raw data were processed with SOAPnuke, discarding reads with adapters, uncalled bases, mean Phred below 15, or no exact constant-primer or identifier match. High-quality paired reads were merged with COPE v1.2.5, and unique nucleotide sequences were defined as clonotypes. MiTCR v1.1 was used to align the clonotypes against IMGT TRBV, TRBD and TRBJ reference segments. Only V-J combinations with frequency above 0.0001, covering about 99% of repertoires, were analysed. The TCS score was defined as the ratio of F50 (clonal expansion) to E x V (chaos), calculated using BLOSUM62-based TCRdist between CDR3 peptides within each V-J. Welch's t-statistics and random forest reduced just over 500 V-J features to roughly 13, which were used in a naive Bayes classifier (R e1071). TCRdb reprocessing: public reads trimmed at Q25 with fastp, clones called with MiXCR, in-frame beta chains kept. Every CDR3 protein is listed once, alongside the most common genes and DNA of its rows. The V and J calls were determined by TCRdb, not by the authors. This sample gives hundreds of thousands of distinct CDR3 sequences in total; under 25% of them show up just once. The ten largest clonotypes hold approximately 49% of the sample.

The sample originates from a study of T cells in Graves' hyperthyroidism and ophthalmopathy (dated by TCRdb to between 2017 and 2020). For the study in its entirety: Peripheral blood samples were taken at the time of initial diagnosis, prior to any treatment. To identify distinguishing TCR V-J signatures, a discovery cohort of around 100 patients was used, comprising under 45 with Graves' ophthalmopathy and roughly 60 with stable Graves' hyperthyroidism. Prospective prediction of ophthalmopathy was tested in an independent validation cohort consisting of about 19 hyperthyroidism patients and more than 15 patients who later progressed to ophthalmopathy. The 90 to 100 discovery patients were randomly divided into training and test sets at a 7:3 ratio. In more than 5 Graves' hyperthyroidism patients, the study also compared T-cell repertoires from thyroid tissue with T-cell repertoires from blood. Once sampling was done, hyperthyroidism patients were given methimazole at a starting dose of 30 mg daily, whereas ophthalmopathy patients were given high-dose intravenous methylprednisolone. The paper reports TCR Vbeta CDR3 sequencing of more than 120 peripheral blood samples: over 40 ophthalmopathy, around 80 hyperthyroidism and 17 progressor patients. On the study overall, not on this receptor specifically: Most expanded thyroid clonotypes (frequency above 0.001) were also detected in blood, a finding suggesting that blood repertoires may reflect thyroid immune responses. Ophthalmopathy was separated from stable hyperthyroidism by a 13 V-J signature model, with roughly 88% sensitivity and about 81% specificity obtained in cross-validation and 80%/75% obtained in testing. No statistical method was used to set the sample size in advance, and investigators knew the group allocation. In validation, the model predicted progression to ophthalmopathy with roughly 66% sensitivity and roughly 72% specificity, a median of about 6 months before onset.

The germline V gene (reference sequence) provides CDR1 SEHNR and CDR2 FQNEAQ. Trimming at the junction amounts to 3 bases on V and 5 bases on J, and the germline ends lie 13 bases apart. The CDR3 sequence holds 14 residues, the cysteine and phenylalanine included. Only the CDR3 region is kept as DNA, spanning 42 bases read in frame from base 1. Ophthalmopathy patients had moderately to severely active disease, Clinical Activity Score of at least 3, NOSPECS grade of at least 4, and duration under 3 months. The study excluded patients with uncontrolled infections, other autoimmune diseases, pregnancy or lactation. Diagnoses were established on the basis of clinical symptoms, serum thyroxine and TRAb, thyroid ultrasound, and orbital computed tomography. PBMCs were separated from roughly 9.3 ml of fresh peripheral blood using Ficoll-Paque density gradient centrifugation. Trizol reagent was used to extract total RNA, and RNA quality was then checked on an Agilent 2100 Bioanalyzer.

The chain employs TRBV7-9 and TRBJ2-5; the D match is possibly TRBD1 or TRBD2, with 5 bases aligned in each. The receptor's source is a woman aged 65 to 85 with Graves' ophthalmopathy. Specimen: blood. The nucleotide sequence is TGTGCCAGCAGCTTTGCTGGGGGAAGCGAGACCCAGTACTTC. Its protein product is CASSFAGGSETQYF.